The next 30 T cell receptor beta chains were all read from a single sample in a study of cytomegalovirus exposure and HLA in healthy donors. TCRdb keeps only in-frame clones here, not all; method: immunoSEQ multiplex PCR. The table shows approximately 150,000 clones, with over 80% occurring only once. The source material was PBMCs. The receptor source for this set is a man aged 18 to 35 in good health and CMV-seropositive.

The chain combines TRBV9 with TRBJ2-2, with 7 bases fitting TRBD1. Trimming took 6 bases from V and 2 from J; bases not matched to a gene: 10. There are 16 residues in the CDR3. The germline CDR1 and CDR2 sequences are SGDLS and YYNGEE. The DNA of the CDR3 is TGTGCCAGCACCCCCGTCGGGACAGATAACACCGGGGAGCTGTTTTTT. It translates to CASTPVGTDNTGELFF.

The chain recombines TRBV10-3 with TRBJ1-1; D remains unclear. Germline V gene sequence: CDR1 ENHRY, CDR2 SYGVKD. V was trimmed by 1 base and J by 6 bases, leaving 12 bases between them. The CDR3 loop spans 14 amino acids. CDR3 nucleotide sequence: TGTGCCATCAGTGAGTTGGCAGGAACTCCTGAAGCTTTCTTT. This gives the protein CAISELAGTPEAFF.

The genes are TRBV15 and TRBJ1-2, with 7 bases that match TRBD1. CDR1 and CDR2 from the germline V gene are LNHNV and YYDKDF (reference sequence). There are 14 residues in the CDR3. Germline trimming cut 1 base from V and 1 base from J; bases unmatched to any gene: 0. CDR3 bases: TGTGCCACCAGCAGAGGACAGGGTAACTATGGCTACACCTTC. Encoded protein: CATSRGQGNYGYTF.

This clone came up many times. The chain carries TRBV6-1 and TRBJ2-3; D gene ambiguous. Deletions cut 2 bases from V and 4 bases from J, with 10 bases between. CDR3 length equals 14 residues. Germline CDR1 MNHNS, CDR2 SASEGT. CDR3: CASSEHRVADTQYF. CDR3 sequence (DNA): TGTGCCAGCAGTGAACACCGGGTAGCAGATACGCAGTATTTT.

This sequence joins TRBV5-1 and TRBJ1-1, with D unresolved. Germline V gives CDR1 SGHRS, CDR2 YFSETQ. This CDR3 has 14 residues. Trimming took off 1 base at V and 0 bases at J, with 7 bases between the two ends. CDR3 in amino acids: CASSLWAMNTEAFF. The CDR3 DNA follows: TGCGCCAGCAGCTTGTGGGCAATGAACACTGAAGCTTTCTTT.

The rearrangement joins TRBV6-1 to TRBJ1-2; 7 bases line up with TRBD1. CDR3 length: 14 amino acids. J was trimmed by 7 bases and V by 4 bases; bases with no gene match: 9. The germline CDR1 and CDR2 sequences are MNHNS and SASEGT. CDR3 in DNA: TGTGCCAGCAGTGCGCCGGGACAGCTCCTTGGCTACACCTTC. Protein sequence: CASSAPGQLLGYTF.

CDR3 sequence (DNA): TGTGCCAGCAGCCAAGGAACAGGACAGGGGGGCAATGCAGATACGCAGTATTTT. Its protein product is CASSQGTGQGGNADTQYF. The rearrangement joins TRBV4-2 to TRBJ2-3, with 10 bases identical to TRBD1. The CDR3 totals 18 residues. Germline CDR1 reads LGHNA; CDR2 reads YNFKEQ. The V segment lost 1 base and the J segment 4 bases; nucleotides outside the gene matches: 11.

In this sample, this clone turned up a few times. The gene calls are TRBV7-8 and TRBJ1-2; D not certain. The V gene lost 4 bases and the J gene lost 6 bases, with 9 bases spanning the gap. Looked up from germline, CDR1 is SGHVS and CDR2 is FQNEAQ. CDR3 length: 12 residues. The CDR3, as DNA: TGTGCCAGCAGCTCCCGATCGGATGGCTACACCTTC. Translation gives CASSSRSDGYTF.

The rearrangement uses TRBV5-4 and TRBJ1-4; TRBD1 might be the D (6 bases). The CDR3 runs 14 residues. Germline-derived CDR1 and CDR2 are SGHNT and YYREEE (reference sequence). V was pared by 4 bases and J by 4 bases, with 11 bases between. The CDR3 sequence is CASSPGQFNEKLFF. CDR3 DNA sequence: TGTGCCAGCAGCCCCGGACAGTTTAATGAAAAACTGTTTTTT. Full variable domain (rest looked up from reference TRBV5-4 and TRBJ1-4): ETGVTQSPTHLIKTRGQQVTLRCSSQSGHNTVSWYQQALGQGPQFIFQYYREEENGRGNFPPRFSGLQFPNYSSELNVNALELDDSALYLCASSPGQFNEKLFFGSGTQLSVL.

Only one count was recorded for this clone. This CDR3 is CASSYLTGNEKLFF. The CDR3 nucleotides read TGTGCCAGCAGTTACCTCACGGGAAATGAAAAACTGTTTTTT. The rearrangement joins TRBV6-5 to TRBJ1-4; D gene ambiguous. The germline V gene encodes CDR1 MNHEY and CDR2 SVGAGI. V was pared by 2 bases and J by 5 bases, with 9 bases between. The CDR3 length is 14 residues.

This chain connects TRBV7-3 to TRBJ2-1, with D possibly TRBD1 on 5 matching bases. There are 15 residues in the CDR3. CDR1 and CDR2 (germline): SGHTA, FQGTGA. V gave up 1 base and J gave up 9 bases, with 16 bases separating them. CDR3 sequence: CASSLRGQAMGEQFF. DNA of the CDR3: TGTGCCAGCAGCTTAAGGGGCCAAGCCATGGGTGAGCAGTTCTTC.

The chain has TRBV7-9 and TRBJ1-2; weak D call: TRBD1 (6 bases). Germline CDR1 SEHNR, CDR2 FQNEAQ (reference sequence). The CDR3 runs 13 residues. V was trimmed by 5 bases and J by 4 bases, leaving 11 bases between them. This CDR3 is CASSPPQGYGYTF. CDR3 coding DNA: TGTGCCAGCAGCCCTCCACAGGGCTATGGCTACACCTTC.

The CDR3: CASSETSGSLNEQFF. Here the CDR3 DNA reads TGTGCCAGCAGTGAGACTAGCGGCTCCCTCAATGAGCAGTTCTTC. This sequence joins TRBV6-4 and TRBJ2-1, with 9 positions matching TRBD2. The CDR3 sequence is 15 residues long. Germline-derived CDR1 and CDR2 are MRHNA and SNTAGT. The V segment lost 3 bases and the J segment 6 bases; nucleotides outside the gene matches: 6.

V gene TRBV27 combines with J gene TRBJ1-3, with 7 nucleotides matching TRBD1. V gave up 0 bases and J gave up 0 bases; unmatched junction bases: 2. This CDR3 has 16 amino acids. Germline V gives CDR1 MNHEY, CDR2 SMNVEV (reference sequence). CDR3 protein: CASSLSGQSSGNTIYF. As DNA, the CDR3 is TGTGCCAGCAGTTTATCGGGACAGAGCTCTGGAAACACCATATATTTT.

The chain uses TRBV7-8 and TRBJ2-6; the D gene is possibly TRBD2 (5 bases). CDR1 is SGHVS, CDR2 FQNEAQ, per germline. The ends were cut back, 1 base at V and 2 bases at J, with 6 bases in the middle. CDR3 length equals 15 residues. The CDR3 nucleotides read TGTGCCAGCAGCTTAGTCGGGGCTGGGGCCAACGTCCTGACTTTC. Translation: CASSLVGAGANVLTF.

The chain combines TRBV4-1 with TRBJ2-3; tentative D call: TRBD1 (6 bases). The V and J ends lost 2 bases and 1 base respectively, with 10 bases between them. This CDR3 has 15 residues. From germline, CDR1 is MGHRA and CDR2 YSYEKL. The CDR3, as DNA: TGCGCCAGCAGCCAAACGGGACACGGCACAGATACGCAGTATTTT. It codes for CASSQTGHGTDTQYF.

The chain recombines TRBV7-9 with TRBJ2-1; D possibly corresponds to TRBD2 (6 bases). CDR3 size: 16 residues. V lost 4 bases to trimming and J lost 10 bases, with 23 bases between them. The germline gives CDR1 SEHNR, CDR2 FQNEAQ (reference sequence). CDR3 nucleotides: TGTGCCAGCAGCTCAACTAGCCCGAGAGGCCTGGGAGAGCAGTTCTTC. This codes for CASSSTSPRGLGEQFF. The entire variable domain, with the rest obtained from reference TRBV7-9 and TRBJ2-1, is as follows: DTGVSQNPRHKITKRGQNVTFRCDPISEHNRLYWYRQTLGQGPEFLTYFQNEAQLEKSRLLSDRFSAERPKGSFSTLEIQRTEQGDSAMYLCASSSTSPRGLGEQFFGPGTRLTVL.

The chain links TRBV4-1 to TRBJ2-1; D is perhaps TRBD1 (5 bases). This CDR3 region has 15 residues. V was trimmed by 1 base and J by 12 bases, leaving 19 bases between them. The germline V gene encodes CDR1 MGHRA and CDR2 YSYEKL. The CDR3 loop reads CASSQGDTQGRVQFF. The DNA for the CDR3 is TGCGCCAGCAGCCAAGGAGACACCCAGGGTCGGGTGCAGTTCTTC.

This clone has a handful of counts. The chain is built from TRBV5-1 and TRBJ1-5, with D maybe TRBD1 (5 bases). Germline V gene data show CDR1 as SGHRS and CDR2 as YFSETQ. This CDR3 has 14 amino acids. The V gene lost 2 bases and the J gene lost 3 bases, with 9 bases spanning the gap. The DNA of the CDR3 is TGCGCCAGCAGCTTTGACAGCGCCAATCAGCCCCAGCATTTT. Translated: CASSFDSANQPQHF.

This chain links TRBV10-3 with TRBJ1-1; D gene unclear. Germline lookup yields CDR1 ENHRY and CDR2 SYGVKD. The CDR3 is made up of 14 amino acids. V lost 3 bases and J 6 bases, leaving 14 bases between the germline ends. CDR3 sequence reads: CAISDSTVLSEAFF. The CDR3, as DNA: TGTGCCATCAGTGATTCCACAGTCTTATCTGAAGCTTTCTTT.

The rearrangement links TRBV10-3 to TRBJ2-1, with TRBD2 matching over 13 bases. The V gene's germline CDR1 is ENHRY and CDR2 SYGVKD. V lost 2 bases, J lost 7 bases, and 8 bases stayed unmatched. The CDR3 runs 17 residues. CDR3 DNA sequence: TGTGCCATCAGTGAGCCTTGGACTAGCGGGAGAGGAAATGAGCAGTTCTTC. Translating gives CAISEPWTSGRGNEQFF.

Concerning this clone itself: One junction end does not reproduce the germline sequence, and a read error may be involved. The V and J genes are TRBV7-7 and TRBJ1-1; 7 bases align to TRBD1. Germline-derived CDR1 and CDR2 are SSHAT and FNYEAQ (reference sequence). This CDR3 region has 15 residues. CDR3 loop: CASSPPDRWYTEAFF. CDR3 nucleotides: TGTGCTAGCAGCCCCCCGGACAGGTGGTACACTGAAGCTTTCTTT.

This clone was seen a handful of times. The chain combines TRBV4-2 with TRBJ2-1; 9 positions match TRBD2. The V gene end was trimmed by 0 bases and the J gene end by 3 bases; junction bases not matched to a gene: 3. Germline V gene data show CDR1 as LGHNA and CDR2 as YNFKEQ. The CDR3 loop spans 16 amino acids. This chain's CDR3 is CASSQDFSGGYNEQFF. CDR3 bases: TGTGCCAGCAGCCAAGATTTTAGCGGGGGCTACAATGAGCAGTTCTTC.

This clone was picked up a small number of times. The DNA of the CDR3 is TGTGCCACAGGGGGAAGGGACGAGCAGTACTTC. Protein: CATGGRDEQYF. The chain is built from TRBV6-6 and TRBJ2-7, with 7 bases aligning to TRBD1. The V gene end was trimmed by 10 bases and the J gene end by 5 bases; junction bases not matched to a gene: 5. The CDR3 runs 11 residues. From germline, CDR1 is MNHNY and CDR2 SVGAGI (reference sequence).

The J gene is TRBJ2-7, the V gene TRBV19; a weak D match, TRBD1 (6 bases). The CDR3 runs to 14 residues. V was pared by 3 bases and J by 7 bases, with 16 bases between. CDR1 is LNHDA and CDR2 is SQIVND in the germline V gene (reference sequence). Here the CDR3 DNA reads TGTGCCAGTAGTATCAAAGGGGGAGTATTGGAGCAGTACTTC. This sequence encodes CASSIKGGVLEQYF.

The rearrangement joins TRBV19 to TRBJ1-5, with 8 bases identical to TRBD1. Losses at the gene ends were 0 bases for V and 3 bases for J; bases not matched to a gene: 4. Germline V gene sequence: CDR1 LNHDA, CDR2 SQIVND (reference sequence). CDR3 length: 16 amino acids. The CDR3 here is CASSIDGQGANQPQHF. DNA of the CDR3: TGTGCCAGTAGTATAGATGGGCAGGGGGCCAATCAGCCCCAGCATTTT.

The rearrangement joins TRBV5-4 to TRBJ1-2; 7 bases agree with TRBD1. The ends lost 3 bases at V and 0 bases at J; junction bases unmatched: 2. Germline assignment: CDR1 SGHNT and CDR2 YYREEE (reference sequence). The CDR3 loop spans 14 amino acids. The CDR3 bases are TGTGCCAGCAGCTCAGGGGGGTCTAACTATGGCTACACCTTC. This translates into CASSSGGSNYGYTF.

The rearrangement joins TRBV6-4 to TRBJ1-6; D is unresolved. This CDR3 is 14 amino acids long. Germline CDR1 MRHNA, CDR2 SNTAGT. Trimming removed 4 bases at V and 10 bases at J, with 14 bases between. CDR3 region: CASSGRALSSPLHF. The CDR3 bases are TGTGCCAGCAGTGGGAGGGCTCTGTCCTCACCCCTCCACTTT.

The sample holds a few counts of this clone. The chain has TRBV30 and TRBJ1-5, with TRBD1 as a possible D gene (5 bases). The CDR3 has 14 residues. Trimming removed 1 base at V and 1 base at J, with 8 bases between. The germline CDR1 and CDR2 sequences are GTSNPN and SVGIG (reference sequence). CDR3 protein: CAWSGGVSNQPQHF. The CDR3 DNA sequence: TGTGCCTGGAGTGGGGGCGTAAGCAATCAGCCCCAGCATTTT.

This clone was detected a few times. CDR3 residues: CASSIRQEYEQYF. CDR3 DNA sequence: TGTGCCAGCAGCATAAGACAGGAATACGAGCAGTACTTC. The V call is TRBV13, the J call TRBJ2-7, with D tentatively TRBD1 (6 bases). V was shortened by 5 bases and J by 4 bases, with 12 bases between the two germline ends. Per the germline V gene, CDR1 is PRHDT and CDR2 is FYEKMQ (reference sequence). The CDR3 has 13 residues. Full variable domain (remainder filled in from reference TRBV13 and TRBJ2-7): AAGVIQSPRHLIKEKRETATLKCYPIPRHDTVYWYQQGPGQDPQFLISFYEKMQSDKGSIPDRFSAQQFSDYHSELNMSSLELGDSALYFCASSIRQEYEQYFGPGTRLTVT.